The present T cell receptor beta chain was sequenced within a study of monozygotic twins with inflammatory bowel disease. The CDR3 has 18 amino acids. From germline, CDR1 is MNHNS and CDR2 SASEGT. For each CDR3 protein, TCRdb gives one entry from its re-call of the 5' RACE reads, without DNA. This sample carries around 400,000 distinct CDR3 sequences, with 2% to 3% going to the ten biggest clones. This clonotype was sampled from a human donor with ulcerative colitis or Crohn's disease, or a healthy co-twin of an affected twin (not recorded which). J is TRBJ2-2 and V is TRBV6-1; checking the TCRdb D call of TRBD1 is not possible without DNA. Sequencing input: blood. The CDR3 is CASSPPVPGTGGNGELFF.